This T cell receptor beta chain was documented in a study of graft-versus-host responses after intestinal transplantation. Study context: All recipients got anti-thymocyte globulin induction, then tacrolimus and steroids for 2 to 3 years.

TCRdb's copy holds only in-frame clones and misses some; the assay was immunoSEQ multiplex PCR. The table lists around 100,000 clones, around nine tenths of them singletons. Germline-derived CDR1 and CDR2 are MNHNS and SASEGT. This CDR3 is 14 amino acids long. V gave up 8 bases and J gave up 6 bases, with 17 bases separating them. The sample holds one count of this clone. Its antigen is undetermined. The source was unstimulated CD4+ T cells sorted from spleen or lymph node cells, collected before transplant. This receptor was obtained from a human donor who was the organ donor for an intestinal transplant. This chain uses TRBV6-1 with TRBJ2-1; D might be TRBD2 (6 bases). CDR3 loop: CASRSAREGNEQFF. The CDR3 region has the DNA TGTGCCAGCCGTTCGGCGCGGGAAGGCAATGAGCAGTTCTTC.